This T cell receptor beta chain was recorded in a study of blood T cell repertoires in COVID-19. Study summary: Acute and convalescent COVID-19 samples came from the United States, Italy and Spain.

As handled by the study authors: Nucleated cell counts were estimated from reference gene primer amplification. Assay used: immunoSEQ multiplex PCR; TCRdb lists only in-frame clones, some missing. That table is the source of V, J and clone size, and D and trimming were worked out from the DNA. The table has roughly 80,000 clones, 90% to 95% seen once. The V gene's germline CDR1 is SEHNR and CDR2 FQNEAQ (reference sequence). With 7 bases clipped from V and 2 bases from J, the junction kept 14 bases outside the gene matches. CDR3 length equals 17 residues. The clonotype comes from a woman aged 45-65 years in a cohort sampled during active COVID-19. The sequenced material came from peripheral blood. V usage is TRBV7-9 and J usage is TRBJ2-3; TRBD2 aligns across 8 bases. CDR3 protein: CASTLRRVAGPTDTQYF. DNA for the CDR3: TGTGCCAGCACCCTTAGGCGGGTAGCGGGACCCACAGATACGCAGTATTTT.